This T cell receptor beta chain was captured by sequencing in a study of Graves' ophthalmopathy and Graves' hyperthyroidism. This clonotype has at least ten counts. The CDR3 has 12 amino acids. Trimming left V 5 bases short and J 11 bases short, with 13 bases between. Hyperthyroidism patients were newly diagnosed, ill under 2 months, and aged 18 to 65 years. Orbital computed tomography and thyroid ultrasound, along with TRAb, serum thyroxine and clinical symptoms, underpinned diagnosis. The authors amplified TCR beta CDR3 regions, and they did so from RNA transcripts for repertoire sequencing. The first-round RT-PCR employed HTBI primers together with the Qiagen OneStep RT-PCR kit. A multiplex PCR was then performed as the second round. Via MiXCR, TCRdb re-called the multiplex PCR reads, giving one row per CDR3 protein. The sample has 300,000 to 450,000 distinct CDR3 sequences, 17% seen once.

The chain carries TRBV12-3 or TRBV12-4 and TRBJ1-5, with a tentative D call TRBD1 (5 bases). Sequencing input: peripheral blood. The sequence was obtained from an adult woman with stable Graves' hyperthyroidism. CDR3 bases: TGTGCCAGCAGTCCCGGGGACCGGACCCAGCATTTT. Translation gives CASSPGDRTQHF.